This T cell receptor (beta chain) originates from a study of T cell responses to AZD1222 COVID-19 vaccine. Study-wide findings and caveats: Elevations in Spike-specific TCR breadth and depth followed administration of two AZD1222 doses. Repertoires were obtained only post-peak T cell response. Baseline serology detected seropositivity in only six or seven AZD1222 recipients.

About this clone: Its antigen is still unknown.

Germline CDR1 is SGHTA and CDR2 is FQGTGA. The CDR3 runs 15 residues. V shed 5 bases and J shed 2 bases, with 13 bases lying between them. Pooling of second doses given at about 4 or about 12 weeks was done. Profiled with immunoSEQ multiplex PCR; TCRdb holds only in-frame clones, not every one. Of about 89,000 clones detected, about 89% appear once; the ten largest clones hold approximately 5%. The sequence was collected from an adult who received the AZD1222 COVID-19 vaccine. The specimen was peripheral blood, collected 28 days after the second AZD1222 dose. The genes are TRBV7-3 and TRBJ2-1, with D possibly TRBD2 on 5 matching bases. The chain's CDR3 is CASSPRTVTYNEQFF. In DNA form, the CDR3 reads TGTGCCAGCAGCCCCCGGACTGTAACCTACAATGAGCAGTTCTTC.